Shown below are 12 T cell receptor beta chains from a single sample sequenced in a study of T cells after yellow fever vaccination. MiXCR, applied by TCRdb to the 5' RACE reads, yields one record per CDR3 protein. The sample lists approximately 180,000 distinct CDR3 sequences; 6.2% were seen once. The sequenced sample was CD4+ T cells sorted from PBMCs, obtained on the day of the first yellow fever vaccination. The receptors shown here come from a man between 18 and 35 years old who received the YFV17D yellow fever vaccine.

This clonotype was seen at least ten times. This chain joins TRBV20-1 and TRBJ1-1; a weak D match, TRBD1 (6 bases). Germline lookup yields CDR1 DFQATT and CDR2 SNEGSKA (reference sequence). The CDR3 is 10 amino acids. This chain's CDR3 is CSVGQGRPFF. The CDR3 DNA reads TGCAGCGTAGGTCAGGGGCGGCCTTTCTTT.

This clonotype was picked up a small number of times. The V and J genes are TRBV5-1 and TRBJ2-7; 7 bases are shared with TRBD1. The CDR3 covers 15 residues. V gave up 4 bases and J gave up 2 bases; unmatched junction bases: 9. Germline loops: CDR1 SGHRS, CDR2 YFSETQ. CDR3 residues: CASSLLSTGTYEQYF. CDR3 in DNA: TGCGCCAGCAGCCTCCTTTCGACAGGGACCTACGAGCAGTACTTC.

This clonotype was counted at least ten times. The CDR3 loop reads CASSQRMNSPLHF. The CDR3 DNA follows: TGTGCCAGCAGCCAACGAATGAATTCACCCCTCCACTTT. The rearrangement links TRBV5-8 to TRBJ1-6; no definite D call. The CDR3 consists of 13 residues. CDR1 SGHTS and CDR2 YDEGEE come from the germline V gene. The ends were cut back, 4 bases at V and 7 bases at J, with 9 bases in the middle.

CDR3 protein: CSAREGPNTEAFF. The CDR3 DNA reads TGCAGTGCTAGAGAGGGGCCTAACACTGAAGCTTTCTTT. The V call is TRBV20-1, the J call TRBJ1-1, with a weak D call TRBD1 (5 bases). V dropped 0 bases and J dropped 2 bases, with 7 bases sitting between them. The CDR3 runs 13 residues. The germline V gene encodes CDR1 DFQATT and CDR2 SNEGSKA (reference sequence).

CDR3 in amino acids: CASSLSLGGPYEQYF. The CDR3 nucleotides read TGTGCCAGCAGTTTATCGTTGGGCGGACCCTACGAGCAGTACTTC. V usage is TRBV27 and J usage is TRBJ2-7; D remains unclear. Germline CDR1 and CDR2: MNHEY and SMNVEV (reference sequence). The CDR3 spans 15 residues. The germline V and J ends were trimmed by 0 bases and 2 bases, with 11 bases remaining between them.

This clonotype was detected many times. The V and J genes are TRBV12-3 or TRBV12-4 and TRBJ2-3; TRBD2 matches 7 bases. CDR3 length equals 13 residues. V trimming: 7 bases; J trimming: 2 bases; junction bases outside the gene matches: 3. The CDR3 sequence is CASMGDYTDTQYF. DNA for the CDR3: TGTGCCAGCATGGGGGACTACACAGATACGCAGTATTTT.

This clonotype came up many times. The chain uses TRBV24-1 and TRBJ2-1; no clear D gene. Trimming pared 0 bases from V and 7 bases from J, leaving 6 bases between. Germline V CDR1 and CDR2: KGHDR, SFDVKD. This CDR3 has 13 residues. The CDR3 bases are TGTGCCACCAGTGATTTGGCCCAGAATGAGCAGTTCTTC. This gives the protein CATSDLAQNEQFF.

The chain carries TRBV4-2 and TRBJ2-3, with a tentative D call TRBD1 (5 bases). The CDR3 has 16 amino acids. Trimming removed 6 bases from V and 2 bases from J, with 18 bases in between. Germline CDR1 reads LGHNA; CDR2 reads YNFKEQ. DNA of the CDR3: TGTGCCAGCAGGCAAAATATGGGGCACAACACAGATACGCAGTATTTT. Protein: CASRQNMGHNTDTQYF.

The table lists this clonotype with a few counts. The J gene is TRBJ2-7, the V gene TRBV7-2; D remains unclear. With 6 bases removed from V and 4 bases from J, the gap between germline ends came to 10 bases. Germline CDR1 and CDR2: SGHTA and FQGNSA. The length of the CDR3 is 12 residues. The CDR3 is CASSWGSYEQYF. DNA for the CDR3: TGTGCCAGCAGTTGGGGATCGTACGAGCAGTACTTC.

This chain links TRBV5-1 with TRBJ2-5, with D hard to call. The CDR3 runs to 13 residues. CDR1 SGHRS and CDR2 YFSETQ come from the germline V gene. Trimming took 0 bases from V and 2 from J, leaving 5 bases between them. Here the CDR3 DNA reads TGCGCCAGCAGCTTGGTACCACAAGAGACCCAGTACTTC. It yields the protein CASSLVPQETQYF.

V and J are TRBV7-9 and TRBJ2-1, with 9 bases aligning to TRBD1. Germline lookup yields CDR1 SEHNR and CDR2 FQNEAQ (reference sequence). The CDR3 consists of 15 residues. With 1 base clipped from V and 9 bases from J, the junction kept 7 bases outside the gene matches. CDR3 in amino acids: CASSLGDRDIVEQFF. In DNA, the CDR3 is TGTGCCAGCAGCTTAGGGGACAGGGATATAGTTGAGCAGTTCTTC.

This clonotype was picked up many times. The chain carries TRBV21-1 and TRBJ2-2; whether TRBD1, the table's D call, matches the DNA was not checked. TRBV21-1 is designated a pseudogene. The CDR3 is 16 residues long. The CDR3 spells CASSKGPPKGAGELFF. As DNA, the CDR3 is TGTGCCAGCAGCAAAGGGCCCCCCAAGGGGGCCGGGGAGCTGTTTTTT.